The next 2 T cell receptor beta chains were all read from a single sample in a study of blood T cell repertoires in COVID-19. TCRdb's table, derived via immunoSEQ multiplex PCR, lists solely in-frame clones and lacks some. This sample has about 76,000 clones, with 75% to 90% found just once. Input material: peripheral blood. Source of these receptors: a human donor in a cohort sampled during active COVID-19.

The chain employs TRBV15 and TRBJ2-3, with 10 nucleotides matching TRBD2. This CDR3 spans 16 amino acids. The trim removed 2 bases at V and 3 bases at J, leaving 5 bases unmatched. Germline CDR1 reads LNHNV; CDR2 reads YYDKDF (reference sequence). Here the CDR3 reads CATSRPTSGETDTQYF. CDR3 sequence (DNA): TGTGCCACCAGCAGACCTACTAGCGGGGAGACAGATACGCAGTATTTT.

CDR3 DNA: TGTGCCAGTACCTTCCACGGGGATGGCAATCAGCCCCAGCATTTT. Protein product: CASTFHGDGNQPQHF. The chain joins TRBV19 to TRBJ1-5, with D hard to call. V was trimmed by 7 bases and J by 2 bases, leaving 15 bases between them. The CDR3 runs 15 residues. The germline V gene encodes CDR1 LNHDA and CDR2 SQIVND (reference sequence).